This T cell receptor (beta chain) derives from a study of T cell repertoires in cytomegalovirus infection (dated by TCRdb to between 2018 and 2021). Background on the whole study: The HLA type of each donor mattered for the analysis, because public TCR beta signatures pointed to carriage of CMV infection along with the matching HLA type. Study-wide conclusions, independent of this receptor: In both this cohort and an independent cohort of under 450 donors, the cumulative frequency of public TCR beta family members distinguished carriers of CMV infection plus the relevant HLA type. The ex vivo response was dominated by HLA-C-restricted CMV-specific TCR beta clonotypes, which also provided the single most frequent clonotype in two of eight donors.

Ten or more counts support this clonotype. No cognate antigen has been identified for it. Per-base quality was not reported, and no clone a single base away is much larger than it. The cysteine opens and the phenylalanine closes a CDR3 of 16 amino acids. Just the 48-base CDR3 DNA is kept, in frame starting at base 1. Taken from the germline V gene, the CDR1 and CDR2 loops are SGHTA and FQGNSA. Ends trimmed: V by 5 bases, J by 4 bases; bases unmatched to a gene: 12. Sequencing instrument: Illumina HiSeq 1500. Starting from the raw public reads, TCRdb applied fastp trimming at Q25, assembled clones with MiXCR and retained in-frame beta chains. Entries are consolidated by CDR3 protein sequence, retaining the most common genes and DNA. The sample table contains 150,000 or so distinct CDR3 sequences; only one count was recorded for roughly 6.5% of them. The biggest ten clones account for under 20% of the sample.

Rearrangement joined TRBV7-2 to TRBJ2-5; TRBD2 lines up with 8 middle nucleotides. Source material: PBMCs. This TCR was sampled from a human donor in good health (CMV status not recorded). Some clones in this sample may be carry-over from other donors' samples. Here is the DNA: TGTGCCAGCAGCCCCGCGGGGGGCGCCTGGGGAGAGACCCAGTACTTC. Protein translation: CASSPAGGAWGETQYF.